The 10 T cell receptor beta chains in this list originate from one sample, sequenced in a study of blood T cell repertoires in COVID-19. Repertoires were generated with immunoSEQ multiplex PCR, while TCRdb's copy carries only in-frame clones and drops some. The sample includes around 55,000 clones, 80% to 85% of them seen just once. The sample taken for sequencing was peripheral blood. The source of these receptors is a human donor in a cohort sampled during active or convalescent COVID-19.

In this sample, this clone turned up a few times. The rearrangement joins TRBV7-3 to TRBJ1-2, with D unclear. The CDR3 spans 13 residues. Germline V lookup: CDR1 SGHTA, CDR2 FQGTGA. V gave up 5 bases and J gave up 3 bases, with 10 bases separating them. The CDR3 protein is CASSPNGYYGYTF. In DNA, the CDR3 is TGTGCCAGCAGCCCGAACGGTTACTATGGCTACACCTTC.

In regard to this clone: A read error may account for a junction end that differs from germline. The rearrangement uses TRBV2 and TRBJ2-7; maybe TRBD2 (5 bases). Germline V gene sequence: CDR1 SNHLY, CDR2 FYNNEI. The CDR3 has 11 amino acids. CDR3 protein: CASSEEARLHF. DNA of the CDR3: TGTGCCAGCAGTGAGGAGGCCCGTCTCCACTTC.

V and J are TRBV9 and TRBJ1-2; D unclear. The CDR3 spans 14 residues. Between the trimmed V and J ends, which lost 3 bases and 4 bases, there was a span of 13 bases. From germline, CDR1 is SGDLS and CDR2 YYNGEE. The CDR3 here is CASSGSGVSYGYTF. The DNA for the CDR3 is TGTGCCAGCAGCGGGAGCGGAGTTTCCTATGGCTACACCTTC.

The chain combines TRBV7-9 with TRBJ1-2; 7 bases map to TRBD1. The CDR3 covers 14 residues. Germline CDR1 reads SEHNR; CDR2 reads FQNEAQ (reference sequence). The junction had 15 bases not matched to a gene; V was cut back by 5 bases and J by 12 bases. CDR3 sequence (DNA): TGTGCCAGCAGCCACGGGACAGTCCCCCTCATTGACACCTTC. Its protein product is CASSHGTVPLIDTF. Full variable domain (rest looked up from reference TRBV7-9 and TRBJ1-2): DTGVSQNPRHKITKRGQNVTFRCDPISEHNRLYWYRQTLGQGPEFLTYFQNEAQLEKSRLLSDRFSAERPKGSFSTLEIQRTEQGDSAMYLCASSHGTVPLIDTFGSGTRLTVV.

The chain is built from TRBV7-9 and TRBJ2-1, with D possibly being TRBD2 (6 bases). Trimming removed 5 bases at V and 2 bases at J, with 16 bases between. This CDR3 region has 16 residues. Per the germline V gene, CDR1 is SEHNR and CDR2 is FQNEAQ (reference sequence). CDR3 coding DNA: TGTGCCAGCAGCCTAGACGGGGGTCTTCCCTACAATGAGCAGTTCTTC. It codes for CASSLDGGLPYNEQFF. The entire variable domain, with the rest obtained from reference TRBV7-9 and TRBJ2-1, is as follows: DTGVSQNPRHKITKRGQNVTFRCDPISEHNRLYWYRQTLGQGPEFLTYFQNEAQLEKSRLLSDRFSAERPKGSFSTLEIQRTEQGDSAMYLCASSLDGGLPYNEQFFGPGTRLTVL.

The gene calls are TRBV18 and TRBJ1-4, with D unclear. This CDR3 has 12 amino acids. CDR1 and CDR2 from the germline V gene are KGHSH and LQKENI. V was trimmed by 5 bases and J by 4 bases, leaving 5 bases between them. The DNA of the CDR3 is TGTGCCAGCTCAGGACTTAATGAAAAACTGTTTTTT. Protein: CASSGLNEKLFF.

This chain joins TRBV7-9 and TRBJ1-5; the D gene is possibly TRBD1 (5 bases). The CDR3 is made up of 14 amino acids. CDR1 SEHNR and CDR2 FQNEAQ come from the germline V gene (reference sequence). The V end was cut by 3 bases, the J end by 2 bases, with 8 bases between. CDR3 amino acids: CASSLSGGNQPQHF. The DNA for the CDR3 is TGTGCCAGCAGCTTGTCGGGGGGCAATCAGCCCCAGCATTTT.

J is TRBJ1-2 and V is TRBV5-6; possibly TRBD1 for D (6 bases). The CDR3 totals 14 residues. Germline V CDR1 and CDR2: SGHDT, YYEEEE. Trimming stripped 2 bases from V and 0 bases from J, with 8 bases between. CDR3 in amino acids: CASSLDRSNYGYTF. CDR3 in DNA: TGTGCCAGCAGCTTAGACAGGTCTAACTATGGCTACACCTTC.

CDR3 amino acids: CASSLKETSGGPLGTQYF. The CDR3 region has the DNA TGTGCCAGCAGCCTAAAAGAGACTAGCGGGGGGCCACTAGGGACCCAGTACTTC. This chain joins TRBV7-2 and TRBJ2-5, with 13 positions matching TRBD2. Germline V gene sequence: CDR1 SGHTA, CDR2 FQGNSA. This CDR3 has 18 amino acids. V was pared by 5 bases and J by 7 bases, with 16 bases of the junction left unmatched.

This chain connects TRBV27 to TRBJ2-7; tentatively, D is TRBD2 (6 bases). V gave up 3 bases and J gave up 3 bases, with 12 bases separating them. This CDR3 has 14 residues. From germline, CDR1 is MNHEY and CDR2 SMNVEV (reference sequence). The CDR3 nucleotides are TGTGCCAGCAGTTTCGTGGCGGAGGGCTACGAGCAGTACTTC. It specifies CASSFVAEGYEQYF.